This T cell receptor (beta chain) comes out of a study of post-analysis software for immune sequencing data. Study findings and constraints: In multiple sclerosis, normalized Chao1 diversity was significantly below that of controls. The five TRBV segments detected at higher frequency in patients than in controls included TRBV5-6, TRBV5-1 and TRBV20-1. Batch-mates among the samples co-clustered strongly by F measure.

The germline V gene encodes CDR1 SGHVS and CDR2 FQNEAQ. The CDR3 loop spans 13 amino acids. The V gene lost 1 base and the J gene lost 4 bases, with 7 bases spanning the gap. This clonotype was found a few times. The antigen is not known. Unique molecular identifiers featured in each of the TCR beta cDNA libraries. Starting from approximately 0.95 to 9.8 million T cells, the study yielded roughly 0.5 million cDNA molecules. TCRdb re-derived calls from the PCR reads in MiXCR, one entry per CDR3 protein. The table includes 820,000 or so distinct CDR3 sequences, roughly 50% detected once. This TCR came from a girl between 10 and 17 years old with multiple sclerosis. Specimen: blood. The chain employs TRBV7-8 and TRBJ1-2, with D hard to call. The CDR3 sequence: CASSLERSYGYTF. CDR3 nucleotides: TGTGCCAGCAGCTTAGAGAGGAGCTATGGCTACACCTTC.